The next 16 T cell receptor beta chains were all read from a single sample in a study of early T cells in non-severe SARS-CoV-2 infection. Each CDR3 protein is one row after TCRdb ran MiXCR on the 5' RACE reads. The table includes approximately 80,000 distinct CDR3 sequences, about 12% detected once. Source material: whole blood. These receptors all come from an adult who was a healthcare worker with PCR-confirmed SARS-CoV-2 infection or an uninfected control (not recorded which).

This chain connects TRBV5-1 to TRBJ2-2; D may be TRBD1 (5 bases). The CDR3 consists of 15 residues. Germline CDR1 and CDR2: SGHRS and YFSETQ. V shed 0 bases and J shed 5 bases, with 11 bases lying between them. The CDR3 loop reads CASSLVQGVTGELFF. The CDR3 nucleotides read TGCGCCAGCAGCTTGGTGCAAGGGGTGACCGGGGAGCTGTTTTTT.

This clonotype was observed at least ten times. This rearrangement joins TRBV7-9 to TRBJ1-6; D call uncertain. The germline V gene has CDR1 SEHNR and CDR2 FQNEAQ (reference sequence). With 1 base removed from V and 7 bases from J, the gap between germline ends came to 5 bases. The CDR3 is made up of 13 amino acids. The DNA of the CDR3 is TGTGCCAGCAGCTTAGAGGCCAATTCACCCCTCCACTTT. Amino acids: CASSLEANSPLHF. The variable domain in full, completed from reference TRBV7-9 and TRBJ1-6, reads DTGVSQNPRHKITKRGQNVTFRCDPISEHNRLYWYRQTLGQGPEFLTYFQNEAQLEKSRLLSDRFSAERPKGSFSTLEIQRTEQGDSAMYLCASSLEANSPLHFGNGTRLTVT.

The sample holds a few counts of this clonotype. The chain joins TRBV27 to TRBJ2-7; D is possibly TRBD1 or TRBD2 (6 bases each). With 6 bases removed from V and 2 bases from J, the gap between germline ends came to 14 bases. Germline V gives CDR1 MNHEY, CDR2 SMNVEV (reference sequence). The CDR3 has 14 residues. This CDR3 reads CASRPGGTPYEQYF. For the CDR3, the DNA is TGTGCCAGCAGGCCCGGGGGCACCCCCTACGAGCAGTACTTC.

There are a few counts of this clonotype. The gene calls are TRBV20-1 and TRBJ2-4, with D tentatively TRBD2 (5 bases). The CDR3 loop spans 15 amino acids. Trimming left V 3 bases short and J 0 bases short, with 12 bases between. The V gene's germline CDR1 is DFQATT and CDR2 SNEGSKA (reference sequence). The chain's CDR3 is CSASPAELAKNIQYF. The CDR3 nucleotides are TGCAGTGCTAGCCCAGCGGAACTAGCCAAAAACATTCAGTACTTC.

This clonotype showed up many times. The chain carries TRBV27 and TRBJ2-3; 8 bases fit TRBD2. Germline CDR1 is MNHEY and CDR2 is SMNVEV (reference sequence). CDR3 length equals 14 residues. After removal of 5 bases from V and 5 bases from J, the junction contained 6 bases not matched to a gene. The CDR3 is CASSLAGGLDTQYF. For the CDR3, the DNA is TGTGCCAGCAGTCTTGCGGGAGGACTAGATACGCAGTATTTT.

The chain employs TRBV2 and TRBJ1-5; unclear D gene. V lost 3 bases and J lost 3, with 12 bases in between. CDR3 length equals 15 residues. Germline values: CDR1 SNHLY, CDR2 FYNNEI. The CDR3 sequence is CASSEERRINQPQHF. Here the CDR3 DNA reads TGTGCCAGCAGTGAGGAACGAAGAATCAATCAGCCCCAGCATTTT.

The chain uses TRBV5-6 and TRBJ2-7; the D gene is possibly TRBD1 (5 bases). Germline V gene sequence: CDR1 SGHDT, CDR2 YYEEEE. V was shortened by 5 bases and J by 2 bases, with 14 bases between the two germline ends. The length of the CDR3 is 14 residues. The CDR3 region is CASRQDPVAYEQYF. The DNA of the CDR3 is TGTGCCAGCAGACAGGACCCGGTGGCCTACGAGCAGTACTTC.

This clonotype has just a few counts. The chain combines TRBV1 with TRBJ2-7; TRBD2 reflects the table's D call only, with no check against the DNA. TRBV1 is a pseudogene locus. CDR3 length equals 13 residues. The CDR3, as DNA: TGCACCAGCGAACTAGCGGGACCCTACGAGCAGTACTTC. It is translated as CTSELAGPYEQYF.

The table lists this clonotype with a few counts. V is TRBV30 and J is TRBJ1-3, with D possibly TRBD1 on 5 matching bases. CDR3 length: 14 residues. V was pared by 1 base and J by 0 bases, with 7 bases between. Germline lookup yields CDR1 GTSNPN and CDR2 SVGIG (reference sequence). CDR3 in amino acids: CAWSGGSSGNTIYF. The CDR3 region has the DNA TGTGCCTGGAGTGGGGGGAGCTCTGGAAACACCATATATTTT.

This chain connects TRBV5-5 to TRBJ2-7, with 7 bases fitting TRBD1. The J segment lost 1 base and the V segment lost 2 bases, leaving 3 bases of the junction unmatched. The CDR3 loop spans 14 amino acids. Germline loops: CDR1 SGHKS, CDR2 YYEKEE (reference sequence). The DNA of the CDR3 is TGTGCCAGCAGCTTAGCCAGGGGGTCCTACGAGCAGTACTTC. This sequence encodes CASSLARGSYEQYF.

The rearrangement joins TRBV11-2 to TRBJ1-5, with TRBD1 as a possible D gene (6 bases). V lost 1 base, J lost 6 bases, and 22 bases lay in between. The CDR3 sequence is 18 residues long. Germline lookup yields CDR1 SGHAT and CDR2 FQNNGV. The CDR3 nucleotides are TGTGCCAGCAGCTTAGGTGACCACAGGGAATTAGTTAGTCAGCCCCAGCATTTT. Translating it yields CASSLGDHRELVSQPQHF.

By frequency in the sample, this clonotype is medium-sized. The genes are TRBV6-5 and TRBJ2-2; possibly TRBD1 or TRBD2 for D (5 bases each). The CDR3 contains 15 residues. Trimming cost V 6 bases and J 5 bases, with 16 bases left between them. The germline V gene has CDR1 MNHEY and CDR2 SVGAGI. CDR3 amino acids: CASRVTGRMTGELFF. The CDR3 coding sequence is TGTGCCAGCAGGGTAACGGGACGAATGACCGGGGAGCTGTTTTTT.

This clonotype appeared a few times. The chain is built from TRBV3-1 and TRBJ1-1; possibly TRBD1 for D (5 bases). V was shortened by 1 base and J by 4 bases, with 7 bases between the two germline ends. In germline, CDR1 is LGHDT, CDR2 YNNKEL (reference sequence). The CDR3 contains 13 residues. CDR3 residues: CASSQGGSTEAFF. The DNA for the CDR3 is TGTGCCAGCAGCCAAGGGGGGAGCACTGAAGCTTTCTTT.

There are many counts of this clonotype. The chain links TRBV29-1 to TRBJ2-1; 11 bases align to TRBD2. V gave up 7 bases and J gave up 8 bases; unmatched junction bases: 7. This CDR3 comprises 13 residues. Germline CDR1 SQVTM, CDR2 ANQGSEA. CDR3 protein: CSETSGNQYEQFF. The DNA of the CDR3 is TGCAGCGAGACTAGCGGGAACCAGTATGAGCAGTTCTTC.

This clonotype occurred many times. The chain links TRBV12-3 or TRBV12-4 to TRBJ2-1; unclear D gene. CDR3 length: 14 amino acids. V was shortened by 5 bases and J by 3 bases, with 11 bases between the two germline ends. The CDR3 region has the DNA TGTGCCAGCAGTGAAACAGCTTTCTACAATGAGCAGTTCTTC. Residues: CASSETAFYNEQFF.

This clonotype was seen a few times. The V call is TRBV20-1, the J call TRBJ2-7; either TRBD1 or TRBD2 may supply D (6 bases each). There are 13 residues in the CDR3. V lost 3 bases to trimming and J lost 3 bases, with 12 bases between them. Per germline, CDR1 DFQATT and CDR2 SNEGSKA (reference sequence). CDR3 in amino acids: CSASRGQHYEQYF. In DNA, the CDR3 is TGCAGTGCTAGTCGGGGGCAGCACTACGAGCAGTACTTC.